This is a list of T cell receptor beta chains from one sample in a study of blood T cells in healthy people across ages. TCRdb reanalysed the 5' RACE reads using MiXCR and keeps one entry per CDR3 protein. The profile shows some 1.7 million distinct CDR3 sequences, over 25% of them singletons. Sequenced: blood. Source of these receptors: a woman aged 25 to 39 in good health. The CDR3 runs from the conserved cysteine through the conserved F or W. Each record gives: CDR3 length, clone size, J gene, V gene, D gene, CDR3 protein, CDR3 DNA. The D gene is left open where the match is weak. Part of the rows lack a size; the others show once, few, many or a class for expanded clones.

14,many,TRBJ2-7,TRBV11-2,-,CASSLVFPRDEQYF,TGTGCCAGCAGCTTAGTATTCCCCCGAGACGAGCAGTACTTC
14,-,TRBJ2-7,TRBV20-1,-,CSAMSGDRVYEQYF,TGCAGTGCTATGTCGGGGGACCGGGTGTACGAGCAGTACTTC
16,few,TRBJ2-1,TRBV20-1,TRBD2,CSARDVGLAGGNEQFF,TGCAGTGCTAGAGATGTGGGACTAGCGGGAGGCAATGAGCAGTTCTTC
15,-,TRBJ2-3,TRBV20-1,TRBD2,CSAPTQRGEGDTQYF,TGCAGTGCCCCGACCCAGCGGGGGGAGGGAGATACGCAGTATTTT
12,few,TRBJ2-5,TRBV6-5,-,CASSYSRGTQYF,TGTGCCAGCAGTTACTCGAGGGGGACCCAGTACTTC
15,-,TRBJ1-1,TRBV5-5,-,CASSLAVWGYTEAFF,TGTGCCAGCAGCTTGGCCGTGTGGGGTTACACTGAAGCTTTCTTT
15,-,TRBJ1-3,TRBV6-5,-,CASSSQGLSGNTIYF,TGTGCCAGCAGTTCCCAGGGTCTCTCTGGAAACACCATATATTTT
15,few,TRBJ2-1,TRBV3-1,TRBD2,CASSHAAGGFNEQFF,TGTGCCAGCAGCCACGCAGCGGGAGGCTTCAATGAGCAGTTCTTC
17,few,TRBJ2-4,TRBV12-3/TRBV12-4,-,CASSPTREGIAKNIQYF,TGTGCCAGCAGTCCTACTCGTGAAGGGATAGCCAAAAACATTCAGTACTTC
16,many,TRBJ2-1,TRBV5-1,TRBD2,CASSLLGLAEPNEQFF,TGCGCCAGCAGCTTACTGGGACTAGCGGAACCCAATGAGCAGTTCTTC
16,few,TRBJ1-2,TRBV7-2,-,CASSSTSTGTNYGYTF,TGTGCCAGCAGCTCCACCTCGACAGGTACTAACTATGGCTACACCTTC
16,-,TRBJ2-2,TRBV7-8,TRBD2,CASSRRTSRNTGELFF,TGTGCCAGCAGCCGAAGGACTAGCCGGAACACCGGGGAGCTGTTTTTT
14,-,TRBJ2-1,TRBV20-1,TRBD2,CSASGGRDFNEQFF,TGCAGTGCTAGTGGCGGGAGAGACTTCAATGAGCAGTTCTTC
15,-,TRBJ2-3,TRBV28,-,CASSSLPRGTDTQYF,TGTGCCAGCAGTTCACTACCCCGAGGCACAGATACGCAGTATTTT
15,few,TRBJ2-3,TRBV6-1,TRBD2,CASSELGGSRDTQYF,TGTGCCAGCAGTGAATTGGGGGGGAGTAGGGATACGCAGTATTTT
16,-,TRBJ2-1,TRBV14,-,CASSHPDRDFHNEQFF,TGTGCCAGCAGCCACCCAGACCGGGACTTCCACAATGAGCAGTTCTTC
15,-,TRBJ2-2,TRBV7-2,-,CASSLRTTNTGELFF,TGTGCCAGCAGCCTCCGGACTACGAACACCGGGGAGCTGTTTTTT
14,few,TRBJ2-1,TRBV6-5,TRBD2,CASSTIAGGNEQFF,TGTGCCAGCAGTACTATAGCGGGAGGCAATGAGCAGTTCTTC
15,many,TRBJ2-7,TRBV27,-,CASRPKAVSSYEQYF,TGTGCCAGCAGGCCGAAGGCAGTGAGCTCCTACGAGCAGTACTTC